This is a list of T cell receptor beta chains from one sample in a study of T cells in Graves' hyperthyroidism and ophthalmopathy. Each CDR3 protein is one row after TCRdb ran MiXCR on the multiplex PCR reads. The sample contains about 520,000 distinct CDR3 sequences, around 22% of which appear only once. The source material was blood. These receptors came from a woman aged 30 to 39 with Graves' ophthalmopathy. Each CDR3 is given with its conserved first and last residue. The D gene is left open where the match is weak. Some rows have no size entry. The others give once, few or many, or a class for an expanded clone.

d_call: -; clone_size: many; v_call: TRBV11-2; j_call: TRBJ2-7; cdr3_aa: CASSLSGDLYVEQYF; cdr3_nt: TGTGCCAGCAGCTTATCTGGGGACCTCTACGTGGAGCAGTACTTC
d_call: -; clone_size: many; v_call: TRBV6-5; j_call: TRBJ1-5; cdr3_aa: CASSYSGSPGSNQPQHF; cdr3_nt: TGTGCCAGCAGTTACTCGGGGAGCCCGGGTAGCAATCAGCCCCAGCATTTT
d_call: -; clone_size: many; v_call: TRBV20-1; j_call: TRBJ1-1; cdr3_aa: CSARDLRETTEAFF; cdr3_nt: TGCAGTGCTAGAGATCTCAGGGAGACAACTGAAGCTTTCTTT
d_call: TRBD1; clone_size: many; v_call: TRBV28; j_call: TRBJ2-7; cdr3_aa: CASSPGQGGTYEQYF; cdr3_nt: TGTGCCAGCAGCCCGGGACAGGGGGGCACCTACGAGCAGTACTTC
d_call: TRBD1; clone_size: few; v_call: TRBV7-3; j_call: TRBJ2-2; cdr3_aa: CASSSPDRGSTGELFF; cdr3_nt: TGTGCCAGCAGCTCACCCGACAGGGGTTCCACCGGGGAGCTGTTTTTT
d_call: -; clone_size: -; v_call: TRBV9; j_call: TRBJ2-5; cdr3_aa: CASNLNRLQETQYF; cdr3_nt: TGTGCCAGCAACCTCAACAGGCTCCAAGAGACCCAGTACTTC
d_call: -; clone_size: many; v_call: TRBV15; j_call: TRBJ1-1; cdr3_aa: CATSRGGNTEAFF; cdr3_nt: TGTGCCACCAGCCGGGGGGGGAACACTGAAGCTTTCTTT
d_call: -; clone_size: -; v_call: TRBV29-1; j_call: TRBJ1-1; cdr3_aa: CSVDIWQPNTEAFF; cdr3_nt: TGCAGCGTTGATATTTGGCAGCCGAACACTGAAGCTTTCTTT
d_call: -; clone_size: -; v_call: TRBV24-1; j_call: TRBJ2-2; cdr3_aa: CATSDYRETGELFF; cdr3_nt: TGTGCCACCAGTGATTACAGGGAGACCGGGGAGCTGTTTTTT
d_call: -; clone_size: -; v_call: TRBV15; j_call: TRBJ2-5; cdr3_aa: CATSRVQETQYF; cdr3_nt: TGTGCCACCAGCAGAGTCCAAGAGACCCAGTACTTC
d_call: TRBD1; clone_size: -; v_call: TRBV2; j_call: TRBJ2-2; cdr3_aa: CASSQDRATNTGELFF; cdr3_nt: TGTGCCAGCAGTCAAGACAGGGCTACGAACACCGGGGAGCTGTTTTTT
d_call: -; clone_size: -; v_call: TRBV5-1; j_call: TRBJ2-2; cdr3_aa: CASSTDNTGELFF; cdr3_nt: TGCGCCAGCAGCACAGATAACACCGGGGAGCTGTTTTTT
d_call: TRBD1; clone_size: few; v_call: TRBV7-9; j_call: TRBJ1-2; cdr3_aa: CASSLQGAKGYTF; cdr3_nt: TGTGCCAGCAGCCTACAGGGGGCAAAAGGCTACACCTTC
d_call: -; clone_size: -; v_call: TRBV7-9; j_call: TRBJ1-1; cdr3_aa: CASSAGRANTEAFF; cdr3_nt: TGTGCCAGCAGCGCGGGCCGAGCCAACACTGAAGCTTTCTTT
d_call: TRBD1; clone_size: few; v_call: TRBV15; j_call: TRBJ2-5; cdr3_aa: CATADRGKTQYF; cdr3_nt: TGTGCCACCGCGGACAGGGGAAAGACCCAGTACTTC
d_call: -; clone_size: -; v_call: TRBV7-7; j_call: TRBJ2-5; cdr3_aa: CASRAGVGAQETQYF; cdr3_nt: TGTGCTAGCAGGGCAGGGGTGGGAGCCCAAGAGACCCAGTACTTC
d_call: -; clone_size: -; v_call: TRBV2; j_call: TRBJ1-3; cdr3_aa: CASSEPGNTIYF; cdr3_nt: TGTGCCAGCAGTGAACCTGGAAACACCATATATTTT
d_call: -; clone_size: few; v_call: TRBV4-1; j_call: TRBJ1-5; cdr3_aa: CASSQGRGARNQPQHF; cdr3_nt: TGCGCCAGCAGCCAAGGTCGGGGGGCCCGTAATCAGCCCCAGCATTTT
d_call: TRBD1; clone_size: many; v_call: TRBV29-1; j_call: TRBJ1-1; cdr3_aa: CSVVDYRDRGRTEAFF; cdr3_nt: TGCAGCGTTGTGGATTATCGGGACAGGGGACGGACTGAAGCTTTCTTT
d_call: TRBD2; clone_size: -; v_call: TRBV7-2; j_call: TRBJ2-7; cdr3_aa: CASSLARGRAHYEQYF; cdr3_nt: TGTGCCAGCAGCTTAGCGCGCGGGAGGGCCCACTACGAGCAGTACTTC
d_call: -; clone_size: -; v_call: TRBV12-3/TRBV12-4; j_call: TRBJ1-2; cdr3_aa: CASRQSEKVWYYGYTF; cdr3_nt: TGTGCCAGCAGACAGAGTGAGAAGGTCTGGTACTATGGCTACACCTTC
d_call: -; clone_size: few; v_call: TRBV7-2; j_call: TRBJ2-5; cdr3_aa: CASSLGSGWQETQYF; cdr3_nt: TGTGCCAGCAGCTTAGGAAGCGGTTGGCAAGAGACCCAGTACTTC
d_call: TRBD1; clone_size: -; v_call: TRBV12-3/TRBV12-4; j_call: TRBJ1-2; cdr3_aa: CASSLTMDRVYGYTF; cdr3_nt: TGTGCCAGCAGTCTCACAATGGACAGGGTATATGGCTACACCTTC
d_call: -; clone_size: few; v_call: TRBV30; j_call: TRBJ2-7; cdr3_aa: CAWSVRGRSYEQYF; cdr3_nt: TGTGCCTGGAGTGTACGGGGCCGGTCCTACGAGCAGTACTTC
d_call: -; clone_size: many; v_call: TRBV20-1; j_call: TRBJ2-7; cdr3_aa: CSADYKGIYEQYF; cdr3_nt: TGCAGTGCGGATTACAAGGGCATCTACGAGCAGTACTTC
d_call: -; clone_size: many; v_call: TRBV12-3/TRBV12-4; j_call: TRBJ1-2; cdr3_aa: CASGGGEGSSGYTF; cdr3_nt: TGTGCCAGCGGGGGTGGAGAGGGCTCAAGCGGCTACACCTTC
d_call: TRBD1; clone_size: many; v_call: TRBV20-1; j_call: TRBJ1-1; cdr3_aa: CSATGTGGLNTEAFF; cdr3_nt: TGCAGTGCTACGGGGACAGGGGGCTTGAACACTGAAGCTTTCTTT
d_call: TRBD1; clone_size: many; v_call: TRBV7-2; j_call: TRBJ2-5; cdr3_aa: CASSGEQGWDETQYF; cdr3_nt: TGTGCCAGCAGCGGGGAACAGGGGTGGGATGAGACCCAGTACTTC
d_call: -; clone_size: -; v_call: TRBV29-1; j_call: TRBJ2-2; cdr3_aa: CSVRWANTGELFF; cdr3_nt: TGCAGCGTTAGGTGGGCGAACACCGGGGAGCTGTTTTTT
d_call: TRBD1; clone_size: many; v_call: TRBV12-3/TRBV12-4; j_call: TRBJ1-5; cdr3_aa: CASSRLGTGDNQPQHF; cdr3_nt: TGTGCCAGCAGCCGTTTGGGGACAGGGGACAATCAGCCCCAGCATTTT
d_call: -; clone_size: many; v_call: TRBV15; j_call: TRBJ1-3; cdr3_aa: CATSRSRVEGVVGNTIYF; cdr3_nt: TGTGCCACCAGCAGATCCCGGGTCGAGGGGGTCGTCGGAAACACCATATATTTT
d_call: -; clone_size: many; v_call: TRBV7-2; j_call: TRBJ1-5; cdr3_aa: CASRTGPNQPQHF; cdr3_nt: TGTGCCAGCAGGACTGGACCGAATCAGCCCCAGCATTTT
d_call: TRBD1; clone_size: few; v_call: TRBV20-1; j_call: TRBJ2-4; cdr3_aa: CSTSGQGGKYF; cdr3_nt: TGCAGTACTTCTGGACAGGGCGGGAAGTACTTC